The text below deals with one T cell receptor beta chain. Germline lookup yields CDR1 LNHDA and CDR2 SQIVND (reference sequence). The J segment lost 4 bases and the V segment lost 3 bases, leaving 8 bases of the junction unmatched. The CDR3 totals 17 residues. TCRdb's copy holds only in-frame clones and misses some; the assay was immunoSEQ multiplex PCR. The table lists about 120,000 clones, around four fifths of them singletons. These data belong to a study of blood T cell repertoires in COVID-19. Looking at the study overall: Both acute and convalescent COVID-19 samples were obtained from the United States, Italy and Spain. PBMCs, B-cell-depleted T cells, or T cells were the source of the cDNA or gDNA that made up the material.

The TCR was taken from a man aged 30 to 39 with acute or convalescent COVID-19. The chain uses TRBV19 and TRBJ2-1; TRBD2 aligns across 11 bases. What was sequenced was peripheral blood. The CDR3 coding sequence is TGTGCCAGTAGTATTCCAGAACTAGCGGGAGCTTACAATGAGCAGTTCTTC. Translated: CASSIPELAGAYNEQFF. Complete variable domain (other parts from reference TRBV19 and TRBJ2-1): DGGITQSPKYLFRKEGQNVTLSCEQNLNHDAMYWYRQDPGQGLRLIYYSQIVNDFQKGDIAEGYSVSREKKESFPLTVTSAQKNPTAFYLCASSIPELAGAYNEQFFGPGTRLTVL.